This TCR beta chain derives from a study of shared clonotypes between healthy human individuals. Study-level findings and limits: Limited genetic and exposure-history diversity came from having few donors. Naive CD4 clonotypes were shared across a handful of donors at about 5%.

In replicate PCRs of sorted subsets, about 220 ng DNA, about 30,000 T cell genomes, was used. The method was immunoSEQ multiplex PCR; TCRdb's version includes in-frame clones alone and lacks a portion of them. The sample has some 2.3 million clones, more than 85% seen once. V was pared by 0 bases and J by 0 bases, with 10 bases between. CDR3 length: 16 residues. The V gene's germline CDR1 is SGHRS and CDR2 YFSETQ. With respect to this clone: Its antigen is not known.

What was sequenced was naive CD4+ T cells from PBMCs. The subset here: CD45RA+ positively selected. The clonotype originates from a young man in good health. Some clones in this sample may be carry-over from other donors' samples. The chain employs TRBV5-1 and TRBJ1-3; D not resolved. CDR3 amino acids: CASSLASGSSGNTIYF. The CDR3 region has the DNA TGCGCCAGCAGCTTGGCCTCGGGGAGCTCTGGAAACACCATATATTTT.